The present entry profiles one TCR beta chain with its context. This record comes from a study of blood T cell repertoires in COVID-19. Study overall: The origin of the acute and convalescent COVID-19 samples was the United States, Italy and Spain.

Profiled with immunoSEQ multiplex PCR; TCRdb holds only in-frame clones, not every one. The repertoire holds 400,000 to 550,000 clones, with roughly 85% as singletons. Germline V gene data show CDR1 as SGHVS and CDR2 as FQNEAQ. The CDR3 covers 23 residues. With 5 bases clipped from V and 0 bases from J, the junction kept 26 bases outside the gene matches. Participants came from about 24 US areas, aged about 18 to 95 years. Assignment of participants to cohorts was predicated upon participant-reported clinical history. The material sequenced was PBMCs or T cells enriched from blood (not recorded which). The rearrangement links TRBV7-8 to TRBJ1-5, with 9 bases fitting TRBD1. This receptor was taken from a woman aged 18-29 years with acute COVID-19. The chain's CDR3 is CASSPCSEAVRDRELYSNQPQHF. In DNA form, the CDR3 reads TGTGCCAGCAGCCCTTGCAGTGAGGCCGTACGGGACAGGGAATTATATAGCAATCAGCCCCAGCATTTT.